The entry below describes one T cell receptor (beta chain). The data belong to a study of Ad26.COV2.S vaccination and SARS-CoV-2 variants. The treatment is: some 19 received Ad26.COV2.S at low or high dose, single or two shots; about 5 received placebo; per-sample allocation not given. After the first vaccine or placebo injection, samples were drawn on day 63. A Boston donor was an adult aged 18-55 years. Immunization relied on an Ad26 vector, which expressed Wuhan-strain SARS-CoV-2 spike. Trimming stripped 1 base from V and 0 bases from J, with 2 bases between. CDR1 SGHRS and CDR2 YFSETQ come from the germline V gene. The CDR3 covers 13 residues. Only in-frame clones appear in the TCRdb table, and some are missing; sequencing was by immunoSEQ multiplex PCR. Here the sample spans about 350,000 clones, roughly 90% being singletons.

J is TRBJ2-1 and V is TRBV5-1; D remains unclear. This receptor was identified in a person aged 18 to 65 who received the Ad26.COV2.S COVID-19 vaccine or a placebo. The specimen was peripheral blood, collected in a trial of Ad26.COV2.S vaccine versus placebo. CDR3 amino acids: CASSLPSYNEQFF. The CDR3 bases are TGCGCCAGCAGCTTGCCCTCCTACAATGAGCAGTTCTTC.